The rows below give T cell receptor beta chains drawn from one sample of a study of graft-versus-host responses after intestinal transplantation. For these TCRs, the target antigens are not known. Data came from immunoSEQ multiplex PCR; TCRdb stores just in-frame clones and leaves some out. The sample has some 130,000 clones; 90% to 95% are singletons. Here the sequenced sample was unstimulated CD4+ T cells sorted from spleen or lymph node cells, taken before intestinal transplant. Receptors were obtained from a human donor who received an intestinal transplant. Each CDR3 is given with its conserved first and last residue. The D gene is left open where the match is weak. Some rows have no size entry. The others give once, few or many, or a class for an expanded clone.

J gene,D gene,V gene,clone size,CDR3 protein,CDR3 DNA
TRBJ2-2,-,TRBV5-1,once,CASSLEPGNTGELFF,TGCGCCAGCAGCTTGGAGCCGGGCAACACCGGGGAGCTGTTTTTT
TRBJ2-4,TRBD1,TRBV6-1,-,CASSGGTGLAKNIQYF,TGTGCCAGCAGTGGAGGGACAGGGCTAGCCAAAAACATTCAGTACTTC
TRBJ1-1,-,TRBV5-4,-,CASSLEVMNTEAFF,TGTGCCAGCAGCTTGGAGGTCATGAACACTGAAGCTTTCTTT
TRBJ1-5,-,TRBV7-9,-,CASSATVDSNQPQHF,TGTGCCAGCAGCGCCACCGTGGATAGCAATCAGCCCCAGCATTTT
TRBJ2-1,-,TRBV10-3,-,CAISESGVASSGLHEQFF,TGTGCCATCAGTGAGTCAGGTGTTGCTAGCTCGGGCCTTCATGAGCAGTTCTTC
TRBJ2-3,TRBD2,TRBV5-8,-,CASSPGELAGSSTDTQYF,TGTGCCAGCAGCCCGGGGGAACTAGCGGGCTCTAGCACAGATACGCAGTATTTT
TRBJ2-1,TRBD2,TRBV9,once,CASSPREGSGRYNEQFF,TGTGCCAGCAGCCCCCGGGAGGGTAGCGGGCGCTACAATGAGCAGTTCTTC
TRBJ1-4,-,TRBV4-1,few,CASSHPTQHEKLFF,TGCGCCAGCAGCCACCCAACCCAGCATGAAAAACTGTTTTTT
TRBJ2-3,TRBD2,TRBV5-4,-,CASSLVVLADSTDTQYF,TGTGCCAGCAGCTTGGTAGTTCTAGCGGACTCCACAGATACGCAGTATTTT
TRBJ1-2,-,TRBV11-2,-,CASSSQRVGYGYTF,TGTGCCAGCAGCTCTCAGAGAGTCGGCTATGGCTACACCTTC
TRBJ1-5,TRBD1,TRBV2,-,CASSRQGGNQPQHF,TGTGCCAGCAGCCGGCAGGGGGGCAATCAGCCCCAGCATTTT
TRBJ1-2,TRBD1,TRBV27,few,CASSPRQGGNGYTF,TGTGCCAGCAGTCCCCGACAGGGGGGAAATGGCTACACCTTC
TRBJ2-1,-,TRBV29-1,-,CSAPGGGVSLENEQFF,TGCAGCGCCCCAGGAGGGGGCGTAAGTTTGGAAAATGAGCAGTTCTTC
TRBJ1-2,-,TRBV11-2,-,CASSLGYGYTF,TGTGCCAGCAGCTTGGGGTATGGCTACACCTTC
TRBJ2-7,-,TRBV5-4,-,CASSLGQSGEQYF,TGTGCCAGCAGCTTGGGACAGTCGGGGGAGCAGTACTTC
TRBJ2-1,-,TRBV18,once,CASSPLGGFYNEQFF,TGTGCCAGCTCACCGCTAGGGGGGTTCTACAATGAGCAGTTCTTC
TRBJ2-1,TRBD2,TRBV5-1,-,CASSLMLTGGEQFF,TGCGCCAGCAGCTTGATGTTAACGGGAGGCGAGCAGTTCTTC
TRBJ2-7,-,TRBV7-8,-,CASSPPHRGHRTYEQYF,TGTGCCAGCAGCCCGCCCCACCGTGGACACCGAACCTACGAGCAGTACTTC
TRBJ2-2,-,TRBV19,-,CASSTSMNTGELFF,TGTGCCAGTAGTACCTCAATGAACACCGGGGAGCTGTTTTTT
TRBJ1-2,-,TRBV11-2,-,CASSFGYGYTF,TGTGCCAGCAGCTTCGGCTATGGCTACACCTTC
TRBJ1-1,-,TRBV2,-,CASRLQANTEAFF,TGTGCCAGCAGGCTTCAGGCGAACACTGAAGCTTTCTTT
TRBJ2-7,TRBD1,TRBV28,-,CASSPTGESFSYEQYF,TGTGCCAGCAGTCCCACAGGGGAATCCTTCTCCTACGAGCAGTACTTC
TRBJ2-7,TRBD1,TRBV6-5,-,CASGDSTYEQYF,TGTGCCAGCGGGGACAGTACTTACGAGCAGTACTTC
TRBJ1-2,-,TRBV4-1,-,CASSQGGRVNYGYTF,TGCGCCAGCAGCCAAGGGGGCAGGGTTAACTATGGCTACACCTTC
TRBJ2-2,TRBD1,TRBV19,-,CASRRDSYTGELFF,TGTGCCAGTAGGAGGGACAGCTACACCGGGGAGCTGTTTTTT
TRBJ1-1,-,TRBV5-1,-,CASSLGAGESFTEAFF,TGCGCCAGCAGCTTGGGGGCAGGGGAATCTTTCACTGAAGCTTTCTTT
TRBJ1-3,-,TRBV4-1,-,CASSQDHQGFSGNTIYF,TGCGCCAGCAGCCAAGATCACCAGGGATTCTCTGGAAACACCATATATTTT
TRBJ1-5,TRBD1,TRBV7-2,-,CASSLAGTGTKPQHF,TGTGCCAGCAGCCTTGCCGGGACAGGGACGAAGCCCCAGCATTTT
TRBJ2-6,-,TRBV23-1,-,CASTNSGANVLTF,TGCGCCAGCACCAACTCTGGGGCCAACGTCCTGACTTTC
TRBJ2-1,TRBD2,TRBV6-4,-,CASSGLAGIKIHNEQFF,TGTGCCAGCAGTGGACTAGCGGGAATAAAAATACACAATGAGCAGTTCTTC
TRBJ2-3,-,TRBV7-6,-,CASSLSHTDTQYF,TGTGCCAGCAGCTTAAGCCACACAGATACGCAGTATTTT
TRBJ1-1,TRBD1,TRBV11-1,-,CASSSGQANTEAFF,TGTGCCAGCAGCTCCGGACAGGCTAACACTGAAGCTTTCTTT
TRBJ1-5,-,TRBV27,-,CASSLLGSNQPQHF,TGTGCCAGCAGTTTATTGGGGAGCAATCAGCCCCAGCATTTT
TRBJ2-5,TRBD1,TRBV27,-,CASSPQGTGRETQYF,TGTGCCAGCAGTCCCCAGGGGACAGGGAGGGAGACCCAGTACTTC
TRBJ2-3,-,TRBV7-2,-,CASSLPRGTLGDTQYF,TGTGCCAGCAGCCTTCCTCGGGGAACCCTGGGGGATACGCAGTATTTT
TRBJ2-7,TRBD2,TRBV9,-,CASSVAWTSGYEQYF,TGTGCCAGCAGCGTAGCCTGGACTAGCGGCTACGAGCAGTACTTC